The 27 T cell receptor beta chains below come from one sample, sequenced in a study of cytomegalovirus exposure and HLA in healthy donors. Only in-frame clones appear in the TCRdb table, and some are missing; sequencing was by immunoSEQ multiplex PCR. The sample holds about 83,000 clones, approximately 96% seen once. The sample consisted of PBMCs. All receptors come from a young woman in good health and CMV-seronegative.

V and J are TRBV27 and TRBJ1-5, with D perhaps TRBD1 (5 bases). Per germline, CDR1 MNHEY and CDR2 SMNVEV (reference sequence). This CDR3 spans 13 amino acids. Trimming removed 4 bases at V and 3 bases at J, with 7 bases between. This chain's CDR3 is CASSSGYNQPQHF. The CDR3 DNA sequence: TGTGCCAGCAGTTCAGGGTACAATCAGCCCCAGCATTTT.

This chain links TRBV15 with TRBJ1-6; TRBD1 agrees at 8 bases. The CDR3 contains 16 residues. The junction had 11 bases not matched to a gene; V was cut back by 3 bases and J by 10 bases. Looked up from germline, CDR1 is LNHNV and CDR2 is YYDKDF (reference sequence). This CDR3 reads CATSRAFGTGDSPLHF. DNA of the CDR3: TGTGCCACCAGCAGGGCCTTCGGGACAGGAGACTCACCCCTCCACTTT. Together with reference TRBV15 and TRBJ1-6, the CDR3 gives the full variable domain: DAMVIQNPRYQVTQFGKPVTLSCSQTLNHNVMYWYQQKSSQAPKLLFHYYDKDFNNEADTPDNFQSRRPNTSFCFLDIRSPGLGDTAMYLCATSRAFGTGDSPLHFGNGTRLTVT.

This chain uses TRBV19 with TRBJ2-7, with D hard to call. The CDR3 has 14 amino acids. Trimming stripped 3 bases from V and 4 bases from J, with 13 bases between. In germline, CDR1 is LNHDA, CDR2 SQIVND (reference sequence). The CDR3 DNA reads as TGTGCCAGTAGTATCTCTGGCCTGGTATACGAGCAGTACTTC. This codes for CASSISGLVYEQYF.

The chain carries TRBV18 and TRBJ1-3; 7 bases are a match to TRBD1. Looked up from germline, CDR1 is KGHSH and CDR2 is LQKENI. With 3 bases clipped from V and 0 bases from J, the junction kept 8 bases outside the gene matches. The CDR3 runs to 17 residues. CDR3 sequence: CASSPSGQSFSGNTIYF. In DNA form, the CDR3 reads TGTGCCAGCTCACCGTCGGGACAGTCTTTCTCTGGAAACACCATATATTTT.

The V and J genes are TRBV21-1 and TRBJ2-2; TRBD2, the D gene given by the table, was not confirmed from the DNA. TRBV21-1 is designated a pseudogene. The CDR3 length is 16 residues. CDR3 nucleotide sequence: TGTGCCAGCAGCGAGGGACTAGCGGGGGGTGCCGGGGAGCTGTTTTTT. Protein: CASSEGLAGGAGELFF.

The chain uses TRBV6-5 and TRBJ1-1; D may be TRBD1 (5 bases). Germline V gene sequence: CDR1 MNHEY, CDR2 SVGAGI. There are 13 residues in the CDR3. Trimming removed 3 bases from V and 4 bases from J, with 9 bases in between. The chain's CDR3 is CASSYSRVTEAFF. For the CDR3, the DNA is TGTGCCAGCAGTTATAGCAGGGTCACTGAAGCTTTCTTT.

J is TRBJ2-7 and V is TRBV7-9, with a possible D match to TRBD1 (5 bases). Trimming left V 3 bases short and J 4 bases short, with 7 bases between. The CDR3 is made up of 12 amino acids. Germline-derived CDR1 and CDR2 are SEHNR and FQNEAQ (reference sequence). The CDR3 spells CASSFQGYEQYF. CDR3 coding DNA: TGTGCCAGCAGCTTTCAGGGTTACGAGCAGTACTTC.

The J gene is TRBJ1-6, the V gene TRBV28; 9 bases agree with TRBD1. CDR1 MDHEN and CDR2 SYDVKM come from the germline V gene. The J segment lost 0 bases and the V segment lost 6 bases, leaving 15 bases of the junction unmatched. This CDR3 spans 20 amino acids. The CDR3 DNA sequence: TGTGCCAGCAGCTCCACAGGGGGCATTGGAGCGAGCTCCTATAATTCACCCCTCCACTTT. It encodes CASSSTGGIGASSYNSPLHF.

This rearrangement joins TRBV15 to TRBJ2-1; 8 bases are a match to TRBD2. CDR3 size: 14 residues. The germline V gene encodes CDR1 LNHNV and CDR2 YYDKDF (reference sequence). This CDR3 reads CGHRSGSLVNEQFF. CDR3 sequence (DNA): TGTGGGCATCGGAGCGGGAGTTTAGTCAATGAGCAGTTCTTC.

The rearrangement joins TRBV18 to TRBJ2-7; a weak D match, TRBD1 (5 bases). The V end was cut by 2 bases, the J end by 5 bases, with 19 bases between. The CDR3 runs to 16 residues. Per germline, CDR1 KGHSH and CDR2 LQKENI. As DNA, the CDR3 is TGTGCCAGCTCACCAACCGAAAACAGGTCTGGGAACGAGCAGTACTTC. It codes for CASSPTENRSGNEQYF.

V and J are TRBV4-1 and TRBJ1-5; D gene uncertain. The germline V and J ends were trimmed by 3 bases and 7 bases, with 22 bases remaining between them. The V gene's germline CDR1 is MGHRA and CDR2 YSYEKL. This CDR3 region has 17 residues. As DNA, the CDR3 is TGCGCCAGCAGCCAGGGAGCTAAGGGCCCCCTAGGGCAGCCCCAGCATTTT. Amino acid sequence: CASSQGAKGPLGQPQHF.

J is TRBJ1-4 and V is TRBV7-9; D perhaps matches TRBD1 (6 bases). The CDR3 spans 17 residues. V lost 0 bases and J 0 bases, leaving 11 bases between the germline ends. Per the germline V gene, CDR1 is SEHNR and CDR2 is FQNEAQ (reference sequence). CDR3 residues: CASSLARGDATNEKLFF. The CDR3, as DNA: TGTGCCAGCAGCTTAGCCAGGGGTGACGCAACTAATGAAAAACTGTTTTTT.

This clone was seen only once. The chain recombines TRBV19 with TRBJ2-1; 7 positions match TRBD2. V shed 10 bases, J shed 10 bases, and the junction held 22 bases outside the gene matches. Germline CDR1 reads LNHDA; CDR2 reads SQIVND (reference sequence). The CDR3 extends over 16 amino acids. The CDR3, as DNA: TGTGCCACCCGAAAATTCAGCGGGACGCAGGTGTTGGAGCAGTTCTTC. This sequence encodes CATRKFSGTQVLEQFF.

The chain links TRBV2 to TRBJ2-7; 7 bases line up with TRBD1. Per germline, CDR1 SNHLY and CDR2 FYNNEI. Trimming removed 6 bases from V and 3 bases from J; junction bases left unmatched: 8. The CDR3 runs to 14 residues. The CDR3 here is CASRGTVSFYEQYF. The CDR3 DNA is TGTGCCAGCAGAGGGACAGTAAGTTTCTACGAGCAGTACTTC.

The V and J genes are TRBV14 and TRBJ2-1, with 9 bases fitting TRBD2. After removal of 3 bases from V and 7 bases from J, the junction contained 10 bases not matched to a gene. The CDR3 is 16 amino acids. From germline, CDR1 is SGHDN and CDR2 FVKESK. The CDR3 region has the DNA TGTGCCAGCAGCCAGTTTGGAGCGGGAGGTAATAATGAGCAGTTCTTC. It codes for CASSQFGAGGNNEQFF.

This clone was seen once. The chain couples TRBV18 to TRBJ1-2; D is unresolved. CDR1 and CDR2 from the germline V gene are KGHSH and LQKENI. The CDR3 is 14 amino acids. The germline V and J ends were trimmed by 3 bases and 0 bases, with 8 bases remaining between them. The DNA of the CDR3 is TGTGCCAGCTCACCCTACGACTCTAACTATGGCTACACCTTC. Its protein is CASSPYDSNYGYTF.

The chain employs TRBV5-5 and TRBJ1-2; D perhaps matches TRBD1 (5 bases). Germline V gene lookup returns CDR1 SGHKS and CDR2 YYEKEE (reference sequence). This CDR3 has 12 residues. V lost 4 bases to trimming and J lost 5 bases, with 9 bases between them. The CDR3, as DNA: TGTGCCAGCAGCGCACAGGTTTATGGCTACACCTTC. Protein sequence: CASSAQVYGYTF.

The chain has TRBV18 and TRBJ1-1; D is uncertain. Trimming took 3 bases from V and 5 from J, leaving 13 bases between them. The CDR3 covers 14 residues. From germline, CDR1 is KGHSH and CDR2 LQKENI. The CDR3 DNA is TGTGCCAGCTCACCTCCAATTGAGGGAACTGAAGCTTTCTTT. Amino acids: CASSPPIEGTEAFF.

The rearrangement links TRBV5-4 to TRBJ1-1; D ambiguous. With 0 bases removed from V and 8 bases from J, the gap between germline ends came to 5 bases. This CDR3 region has 11 residues. CDR1 SGHNT and CDR2 YYREEE come from the germline V gene (reference sequence). The CDR3, as DNA: TGTGCCAGCAGCTTGGGAGGGGAAGCTTTCTTT. Its translation: CASSLGGEAFF.

The chain carries TRBV7-9 and TRBJ1-1; 7 nucleotides match TRBD1. Per germline, CDR1 SEHNR and CDR2 FQNEAQ (reference sequence). The CDR3 is 13 amino acids. V trimming: 5 bases; J trimming: 4 bases; junction bases outside the gene matches: 4. CDR3 sequence: CASSPRQGTEAFF. The CDR3 DNA reads as TGTGCCAGCAGCCCACGACAGGGCACTGAAGCTTTCTTT.

The CDR3, as DNA: TGTGCCAGCTCACCTTCGACAGTCAGCTCTGGAAACACCATATATTTT. As protein: CASSPSTVSSGNTIYF. This chain connects TRBV18 to TRBJ1-3; a weak D match, TRBD1 (5 bases). This CDR3 is built from 16 residues. Per the germline V gene, CDR1 is KGHSH and CDR2 is LQKENI. V lost 3 bases, J lost 0 bases, and 12 bases lay in between.

The chain has TRBV11-2 and TRBJ2-1; 7 bases match TRBD2. V gave up 4 bases and J gave up 0 bases; unmatched junction bases: 9. The CDR3 length is 17 residues. Germline lookup yields CDR1 SGHAT and CDR2 FQNNGV. The CDR3 DNA reads as TGTGCCAGCAGCTCTCTCCTAGCGGAGAGCTCCTACAATGAGCAGTTCTTC. It codes for CASSSLLAESSYNEQFF. The full variable domain, in which reference TRBV11-2 and TRBJ2-1 provide the parts outside the CDR3, is EAGVAQSPRYKIIEKRQSVAFWCNPISGHATLYWYQQILGQGPKLLIQFQNNGVVDDSQLPKDRFSAERLKGVDSTLKIQPAKLEDSAVYLCASSSLLAESSYNEQFFGPGTRLTVL.

V and J are TRBV7-2 and TRBJ2-7; perhaps TRBD1 as D (6 bases). Germline V gene data show CDR1 as SGHTA and CDR2 as FQGNSA. Trimming shortened V by 0 bases and J by 7 bases, and 13 bases separated the two germline ends. The CDR3 loop spans 14 amino acids. The DNA of the CDR3 is TGTGCCAGCAGCTTAGCCTACAGGGTTGGTGAGCAGTACTTC. Translated: CASSLAYRVGEQYF.

The V gene is TRBV6-4, the J gene TRBJ2-2; 10 bases line up with TRBD2. Germline lookup yields CDR1 MRHNA and CDR2 SNTAGT. The length of the CDR3 is 17 residues. V was pared by 2 bases and J by 3 bases, with 6 bases of the junction left unmatched. CDR3 in DNA: TGTGCCAGCAGTGACGGAGCGGGAGGGCCACACACCGGGGAGCTGTTTTTT. Its protein is CASSDGAGGPHTGELFF.

The J gene is TRBJ1-5, the V gene TRBV7-6; TRBD1 matches at 10 bases. J gave up 4 bases and V 4 bases, and 7 bases lay outside the gene matches. This CDR3 spans 16 amino acids. Germline V gene sequence: CDR1 SGHVS, CDR2 FNYEAQ. The CDR3 protein is CASSSGQGLGNQPQHF. CDR3 in DNA: TGTGCCAGCAGCTCGGGACAGGGGCTCGGGAATCAGCCCCAGCATTTT.

This clone was seen just once. The V call is TRBV18, the J call TRBJ2-5; D is uncertain. CDR3 length equals 13 residues. The V and J ends lost 2 bases and 2 bases respectively, with 6 bases between them. The germline CDR1 and CDR2 sequences are KGHSH and LQKENI. CDR3 coding DNA: TGTGCCAGCTCACCAGATCTACAAGAGACCCAGTACTTC. Translation: CASSPDLQETQYF. Full variable domain (remainder filled in from reference TRBV18 and TRBJ2-5): NAGVMQNPRHLVRRRGQEARLRCSPMKGHSHVYWYRQLPEEGLKFMVYLQKENIIDESGMPKERFSAEFPKEGPSILRIQQVVRGDSAAYFCASSPDLQETQYFGPGTRLLVL.

V is TRBV6-1 and J is TRBJ2-1; D is unresolved. The V end was cut by 8 bases, the J end by 2 bases, with 16 bases between. Germline CDR1 MNHNS, CDR2 SASEGT. The CDR3 loop spans 15 amino acids. The CDR3, as DNA: TGTGCCAGCCTAAGGCTGGTGGAGACCTACAATGAGCAGTTCTTC. Translation: CASLRLVETYNEQFF.